This T cell receptor (beta chain) was obtained from a study of vaccination and CD4 T cells after COVID-19. For this clonotype: What it binds is not known.

Noted treatment: approximately 10-day PBMC culture with coronavirus spike peptide pools or control peptides (ViraFEST assay). With the Oncomine TCR Beta short-read assay, DNA from cultured CD4+ T cells was sequenced. In this case, cultured CD4+ T cells provided the extracted genomic DNA. TCRdb used MiXCR to reprocess the PCR reads, holding one entry per CDR3 protein. The sample includes 12,000 or so distinct CDR3 sequences, 50% to 60% of them seen just once. This CDR3 is built from 15 residues. The V segment lost 0 bases and the J segment 4 bases; nucleotides outside the gene matches: 4. In germline, CDR1 is SGHAT, CDR2 FQDESV (reference sequence).

This chain uses TRBV11-1 with TRBJ2-5, with 8 positions matching TRBD2. The receptor's source is a human donor who had recovered from COVID-19. Specimen: CD4+ T cells from blood, cultured in vitro. The CDR3 DNA follows: TGTGCCAGCAGCTTAGCCCGCGGGGGGCGAGAGACCCAGTACTTC. It yields the protein CASSLARGGRETQYF.